A single sample gave rise to the 30 T cell receptor beta chains below, sequenced in a study of blood T cell repertoires in COVID-19. Produced via immunoSEQ multiplex PCR; TCRdb's table is partial and in-frame only. There are approximately 220,000 clones in the sample; around four fifths occur only once, and around 3.3% lies in the top ten. Sample: PBMCs or T cells enriched from blood (not recorded which). These receptors were taken from a woman aged 40 to 49 who had been exposed to COVID-19.

This clone was counted once. This chain joins TRBV5-4 and TRBJ2-3; 9 bases map to TRBD1. The ends lost 5 bases at V and 1 base at J; junction bases unmatched: 11. CDR1 is SGHNT, CDR2 YYREEE, per germline (reference sequence). The CDR3 is 17 residues long. CDR3 residues: CASRRYRGPLGTDTQYF. Written as DNA, the CDR3 is TGTGCCAGCAGAAGATACAGGGGGCCATTGGGCACAGATACGCAGTATTTT.

V gene TRBV4-3 combines with J gene TRBJ2-2, with TRBD1 matching 7 bases. The CDR3 consists of 16 residues. Germline CDR1 reads LGHNA; CDR2 reads YSLEER. Trimming cost V 2 bases and J 4 bases; bases outside gene matches: 7. CDR3 residues: CASSQKGDRLTGELFF. The CDR3 bases are TGCGCCAGCAGCCAAAAAGGGGACAGACTCACCGGGGAGCTGTTTTTT.

This chain connects TRBV5-1 to TRBJ1-4; D possibly corresponds to TRBD1 (5 bases). Germline V gene lookup returns CDR1 SGHRS and CDR2 YFSETQ. This CDR3 is built from 14 residues. V lost 0 bases and J lost 4, with 7 bases in between. The DNA of the CDR3 is TGCGCCAGCAGCTTGGGGACACATAATGAAAAACTGTTTTTT. Protein sequence: CASSLGTHNEKLFF.

Of note for this clone: Germline and junction disagree at one end, which may indicate a read error. Other DNA sequences in the sample encode the same CDR3. This chain links TRBV27 with TRBJ1-2; the match to TRBD1 covers 7 bases. The germline gives CDR1 MNHEY, CDR2 SMNVEV (reference sequence). There are 15 residues in the CDR3. This CDR3 is CASSLSSARGYGYTF. The CDR3 coding sequence is TGTGCCAGCAGTCTATCGTCGGCCAGGGGGTATGGCTACACCTTC.

The V call is TRBV29-1, the J call TRBJ1-2; D is possibly TRBD1 (6 bases). Germline lookup yields CDR1 SQVTM and CDR2 ANQGSEA. The CDR3 spans 16 residues. The ends were cut back, 3 bases at V and 4 bases at J, with 21 bases in the middle. The CDR3 bases are TGCAGCGTTGACCCACAGGGATCCGCAGGCTCCTATGGCTACACCTTC. Translation gives CSVDPQGSAGSYGYTF. Supplemented by reference TRBV29-1 and TRBJ1-2, the full variable domain reads SAVISQKPSRDICQRGTSLTIQCQVDSQVTMMFWYRQQPGQSLTLIATANQGSEATYESGFVIDKFPISRPNLTFSTLTVSNMSPEDSSIYLCSVDPQGSAGSYGYTFGSGTRLTVV.

The V and J genes are TRBV4-1 and TRBJ1-5; 10 nucleotides align to TRBD1. From germline, CDR1 is MGHRA and CDR2 YSYEKL. CDR3 length equals 18 residues. The V segment lost 0 bases and the J segment 4 bases; nucleotides outside the gene matches: 9. CDR3 region: CASSQDLGQGRGNQPQHF. In nucleotides, the CDR3 is TGCGCCAGCAGCCAAGACCTGGGACAGGGGCGCGGAAATCAGCCCCAGCATTTT.

The rearrangement uses TRBV19 and TRBJ2-1; 8 nucleotides line up with TRBD1. The V segment lost 4 bases and the J segment 6 bases; nucleotides outside the gene matches: 8. CDR1 and CDR2 from the germline V gene are LNHDA and SQIVND (reference sequence). The CDR3 extends over 15 amino acids. CDR3 DNA: TGTGCCAGTAGTACCGGACAGGGAAGGCGCAATGAGCAGTTCTTC. It codes for CASSTGQGRRNEQFF.

This clone was observed a single time. V gene TRBV29-1 combines with J gene TRBJ1-1; D uncertain. CDR3 length: 13 amino acids. The germline gives CDR1 SQVTM, CDR2 ANQGSEA. V lost 4 bases and J 2 bases, leaving 11 bases between the germline ends. CDR3 protein: CSVGGGVNTEAFF. The CDR3 DNA reads as TGCAGCGTTGGAGGAGGAGTAAACACTGAAGCTTTCTTT. Based on the CDR3 plus reference TRBV29-1 and TRBJ1-1, the full variable domain is SAVISQKPSRDICQRGTSLTIQCQVDSQVTMMFWYRQQPGQSLTLIATANQGSEATYESGFVIDKFPISRPNLTFSTLTVSNMSPEDSSIYLCSVGGGVNTEAFFGQGTRLTVV.

The table lists this clone with a few counts. Here the CDR3 DNA reads TGTGCCAGCAGCCTACTAGCGGGGGATGATGAGCAGTTCTTC. Translating it yields CASSLLAGDDEQFF. The chain uses TRBV6-5 and TRBJ2-1, with 11 bases fitting TRBD2. V lost 6 bases to trimming and J lost 8 bases; unmatched junction nucleotides: 6. The CDR3 contains 14 residues. The germline CDR1 and CDR2 sequences are MNHEY and SVGAGI.

This chain connects TRBV4-2 to TRBJ1-6; TRBD1 is a possible D gene (5 bases). The germline CDR1 and CDR2 sequences are LGHNA and YNFKEQ. This CDR3 has 16 residues. Trimming left V 0 bases short and J 6 bases short, with 12 bases between. The CDR3 DNA is TGTGCCAGCAGCCAAGAGTTGTCGGGGGGTAATTCACCCCTCCACTTT. It translates to CASSQELSGGNSPLHF.

The gene calls are TRBV5-4 and TRBJ2-3, with 9 bases identical to TRBD2. The length of the CDR3 is 16 residues. Per germline, CDR1 SGHNT and CDR2 YYREEE (reference sequence). V dropped 1 base and J dropped 2; count of bases not matched to a gene: 5. The CDR3 region has the DNA TGTGCCAGCAGCTTGTGGTTAGCGGGGGTCACAGATACGCAGTATTTT. This translates into CASSLWLAGVTDTQYF.

This clone was seen once. V and J are TRBV5-1 and TRBJ2-7; no clear D. The CDR3 runs to 14 residues. Germline assignment: CDR1 SGHRS and CDR2 YFSETQ. The ends were cut back, 1 base at V and 3 bases at J, with 11 bases in the middle. The CDR3: CASSLLQVGYEQYF. CDR3 nucleotides: TGCGCCAGCAGCTTGCTGCAGGTAGGCTACGAGCAGTACTTC.

The rearrangement uses TRBV6-6 and TRBJ1-5; D not certain. V was clipped by 7 bases and J by 4 bases, with 17 bases between them. CDR1 is MNHNY, CDR2 SVGAGI, per germline (reference sequence). This CDR3 contains 15 residues. CDR3 in DNA: TGTGCCAGCACCCAATCGGGGAGTTGGAATCAGCCCCAGCATTTT. Amino acids: CASTQSGSWNQPQHF.

The chain combines TRBV21-1 with TRBJ2-1; the DNA was not compared with TRBD2, the D call given in the table. TRBV21-1 has pseudogene status. This CDR3 contains 16 residues. The CDR3 is CASSKEQRGSYNEQFF. The CDR3 DNA follows: TGTGCCAGCAGCAAAGAACAGCGGGGGTCTTACAATGAGCAGTTCTTC.

The V and J genes are TRBV19 and TRBJ2-1, with 12 bases aligning to TRBD2. The CDR3 is 16 amino acids. Germline CDR1 LNHDA, CDR2 SQIVND (reference sequence). Germline trimming cut 3 bases from V and 6 bases from J; bases unmatched to any gene: 6. CDR3: CASSMATSGRPNEQFF. The DNA for the CDR3 is TGTGCCAGTAGTATGGCGACTAGCGGGAGACCCAATGAGCAGTTCTTC.

The chain recombines TRBV2 with TRBJ2-7; 8 bases match TRBD1. Trimming removed 6 bases from V and 6 bases from J; junction bases left unmatched: 10. Germline CDR1 reads SNHLY; CDR2 reads FYNNEI. The CDR3 runs 14 residues. In DNA form, the CDR3 reads TGTGCCAGCAGGGGACAGGCCGCGTCCGGCGAGCAGTACTTC. Its protein is CASRGQAASGEQYF.

The rearrangement joins TRBV5-4 to TRBJ2-7; TRBD2 matches 12 bases. CDR1 is SGHNT, CDR2 YYREEE, per germline (reference sequence). The CDR3 covers 17 residues. The ends lost 4 bases at V and 0 bases at J; junction bases unmatched: 8. CDR3 amino acids: CASSGQTSGGYSYEQYF. Written as DNA, the CDR3 is TGTGCCAGCAGCGGACAGACTAGCGGGGGTTACTCCTACGAGCAGTACTTC. The whole variable domain, filled in from reference TRBV5-4 and TRBJ2-7, reads ETGVTQSPTHLIKTRGQQVTLRCSSQSGHNTVSWYQQALGQGPQFIFQYYREEENGRGNFPPRFSGLQFPNYSSELNVNALELDDSALYLCASSGQTSGGYSYEQYFGPGTRLTVT.

The sample holds a few counts of this clone. The rearrangement joins TRBV7-9 to TRBJ1-3, with 10 bases that match TRBD1. The germline V gene encodes CDR1 SEHNR and CDR2 FQNEAQ (reference sequence). With V trimmed by 5 bases and J by 7 bases, 8 bases remained unmatched. There are 15 residues in the CDR3. CDR3 sequence reads: CASSDGTGARNTIYF. CDR3 sequence (DNA): TGTGCCAGCAGCGACGGGACAGGGGCTAGGAACACCATATATTTT.

This sequence joins TRBV3-1 (or the pseudogene TRBV3-2) and TRBJ2-3; perhaps TRBD1 as D (5 bases). This CDR3 has 16 residues. The V end lost 3 bases, the J end lost 0 bases, and 13 bases lay between the germline ends. The germline V gene has CDR1 LGHDT and CDR2 YNNKEL (reference sequence). The CDR3 coding sequence is TGTGCCAGCAGCCAGGTGGGCAGGGCGAGCACAGATACGCAGTATTTT. This translates into CASSQVGRASTDTQYF.

The chain has TRBV3-1 (or the pseudogene TRBV3-2) and TRBJ1-5, with D possibly being TRBD1 (5 bases). In germline, CDR1 is LGHDT, CDR2 YNNKEL (reference sequence). The CDR3 runs 14 residues. V gave up 3 bases and J gave up 0 bases, with 6 bases separating them. The CDR3 protein is CASSHGGSNQPQHF. DNA for the CDR3: TGTGCCAGCAGCCACGGGGGTAGCAATCAGCCCCAGCATTTT.

The rearrangement links TRBV19 to TRBJ1-2, with 9 bases matching TRBD1. This CDR3 spans 16 amino acids. V shed 5 bases and J 3 bases; nucleotides not matched to a gene: 10. Germline CDR1 reads LNHDA; CDR2 reads SQIVND (reference sequence). The CDR3: CASSVILTGGDYGYTF. CDR3 nucleotide sequence: TGTGCCAGTAGTGTAATCCTCACAGGGGGCGACTATGGCTACACCTTC.

The rearrangement joins TRBV6-5 to TRBJ1-2, with TRBD1 matching 7 bases. V trimming: 8 bases; J trimming: 7 bases; junction bases outside the gene matches: 13. CDR3 size: 14 residues. Germline V gene data show CDR1 as MNHEY and CDR2 as SVGAGI. CDR3: CASSTSDRAGGYTF. As DNA, the CDR3 is TGTGCCAGCTCCACCTCCGACAGGGCGGGTGGCTACACCTTC.

The chain is built from TRBV5-1 and TRBJ1-1, with TRBD1 matching over 9 bases. V was clipped by 2 bases and J by 4 bases; unmatched bases: 6. The CDR3 has 15 residues. CDR1 and CDR2 (germline): SGHRS, YFSETQ. The CDR3 sequence: CASSFTGGLGTEAFF. CDR3 bases: TGCGCCAGCAGCTTTACAGGGGGCTTGGGCACTGAAGCTTTCTTT.

V usage is TRBV5-4 and J usage is TRBJ1-2; D not resolved. Germline V gene data show CDR1 as SGHNT and CDR2 as YYREEE (reference sequence). V dropped 1 base and J dropped 4 bases, with 8 bases sitting between them. This CDR3 has 13 residues. In DNA form, the CDR3 reads TGTGCCAGCAGCTTGTATCCCCCCTATGGCTACACCTTC. Translated, it gives CASSLYPPYGYTF.

The chain links TRBV5-8 to TRBJ2-3, with a tentative D call TRBD2 (7 bases). CDR3 length: 16 amino acids. Germline assignment: CDR1 SGHTS and CDR2 YDEGEE. Trimming left V 0 bases short and J 3 bases short, with 14 bases between. The CDR3 DNA reads TGTGCCAGCAGCTTGGGTCGGGGGGCTACGACAGATACGCAGTATTTT. Translated: CASSLGRGATTDTQYF.

The gene calls are TRBV7-3 and TRBJ2-1, with a possible D match to TRBD1 (5 bases). Trimming stripped 2 bases from V and 7 bases from J, with 15 bases between. CDR3 length equals 15 residues. From germline, CDR1 is SGHTA and CDR2 FQGTGA. This CDR3 is CASSLVAGPRNEQFF. The CDR3 region has the DNA TGTGCCAGCAGCTTAGTGGCAGGGCCACGGAATGAGCAGTTCTTC.

V and J are TRBV19 and TRBJ1-2; D is unclear. The CDR3 runs 14 residues. V was shortened by 4 bases and J by 4 bases, with 13 bases between the two germline ends. CDR1 and CDR2 (germline): LNHDA, SQIVND (reference sequence). CDR3 region: CASSTNNPTYGYTF. The CDR3 DNA follows: TGTGCCAGTAGTACGAATAACCCTACCTATGGCTACACCTTC. The full variable domain, completed using reference TRBV19 and TRBJ1-2, is DGGITQSPKYLFRKEGQNVTLSCEQNLNHDAMYWYRQDPGQGLRLIYYSQIVNDFQKGDIAEGYSVSREKKESFPLTVTSAQKNPTAFYLCASSTNNPTYGYTFGSGTRLTVV.

The chain is built from TRBV4-3 and TRBJ2-5; D is undetermined. Per germline, CDR1 LGHNA and CDR2 YSLEER. The CDR3 contains 13 residues. Trimming shortened V by 1 base and J by 5 bases, and 8 bases separated the two germline ends. The CDR3: CASSQVRWETQYF. The CDR3 coding sequence is TGCGCCAGCAGCCAAGTTCGGTGGGAGACCCAGTACTTC.

The chain uses TRBV19 and TRBJ1-1; TRBD1 agrees at 7 bases. After removal of 5 bases from V and 9 bases from J, the junction contained 15 bases not matched to a gene. Per germline, CDR1 LNHDA and CDR2 SQIVND (reference sequence). The CDR3 consists of 15 residues. CDR3 protein: CASSPPADRKSKAFF. CDR3 coding DNA: TGTGCCAGTAGTCCCCCAGCGGACAGGAAGTCCAAAGCTTTCTTT. The complete variable domain, with remaining parts taken from reference TRBV19 and TRBJ1-1, reads DGGITQSPKYLFRKEGQNVTLSCEQNLNHDAMYWYRQDPGQGLRLIYYSQIVNDFQKGDIAEGYSVSREKKESFPLTVTSAQKNPTAFYLCASSPPADRKSKAFFGQGTRLTVV.

The chain combines TRBV7-9 with TRBJ2-7, with TRBD1 identical over 9 bases. V was clipped by 6 bases and J by 2 bases; unmatched bases: 8. This CDR3 region has 15 residues. Germline CDR1 and CDR2: SEHNR and FQNEAQ (reference sequence). The CDR3 here is CASSSGQGGTYEQYF. In nucleotides, the CDR3 is TGTGCCAGCAGTTCGGGACAGGGAGGAACCTACGAGCAGTACTTC.